Listed below are T cell receptor beta chains from one sample, sequenced in a study of blood T cell repertoires in COVID-19. TCRdb's copy holds only in-frame clones and misses some; the assay was immunoSEQ multiplex PCR. The sample includes more than 350,000 clones, around nine tenths of them seen just once. What was sequenced was PBMCs or T cells enriched from blood (not recorded which). The receptors here all came from a woman in her fifties or sixties who had recovered from COVID-19. CDR3s include the opening cysteine and the closing phenylalanine or tryptophan. The D gene is left open where the match is weak. Size values are once, few and many counts, or a class for expanded clones, and some rows have none.

V	size	D	J	DNA	CDR3
TRBV18	few	NA	TRBJ1-1	TGTGCCAGCTCGCTTGGGCGTGGGACTGAAGCTTTCTTT	CASSLGRGTEAFF
TRBV7-9	NA	NA	TRBJ1-3	TGTGCCAGCACTCTAGGGGGAAGCTCTGGAAACACCATATATTTT	CASTLGGSSGNTIYF
TRBV7-2	NA	TRBD2	TRBJ2-7	TGTGCCAGCATCGGGACTAGCTCCTACGAGCAGTACTTC	CASIGTSSYEQYF
TRBV5-4	few	NA	TRBJ2-7	TGTGCCAGCAGCGACGATCGGACAGCCTCCTACGAGCAGTACTTC	CASSDDRTASYEQYF
TRBV5-6	NA	NA	TRBJ2-2	TGTGCCAGCAGCTCCTATGGCACCGGGGAGCTGTTTTTT	CASSSYGTGELFF
TRBV6-5	few	TRBD1	TRBJ1-1	TGTGCCACCCGACAGGGGGTCACTGAAGCTTTCTTT	CATRQGVTEAFF
TRBV19	NA	NA	TRBJ1-1	TGTGCCAGTAGTATTCTGGGTGGTGGCGGCACTGAAGCTTTCTTT	CASSILGGGGTEAFF
TRBV28	NA	TRBD1	TRBJ1-4	TGTGCCAGCAGTTTAAGACAGGGGAGCAGTGAAAAACTGTTTTTT	CASSLRQGSSEKLFF
TRBV28	NA	NA	TRBJ1-2	TGTGCCAGCAGTTCAGGTGACTATGGCTACACCTTC	CASSSGDYGYTF
TRBV27	few	NA	TRBJ1-6	TGTGCCAGCAGTTCCGAGCTTTTTTCACCCCTCCACTTT	CASSSELFSPLHF
TRBV24-1	once	TRBD1	TRBJ2-2	TGTGCCACCAGTGACCTGCCCTGGACAGGGGACACCGGGGAGCTGTTTTTT	CATSDLPWTGDTGELFF
TRBV7-9	NA	TRBD1	TRBJ1-3	TGTGCCAGCAGCTCCTGGACAGGGGAGGTTGGAAACACCATATATTTT	CASSSWTGEVGNTIYF
TRBV2	NA	NA	TRBJ1-2	TGTGCCAGCTCTTCCCAGGGGTGGGTTCAGGGCTACACCTTC	CASSSQGWVQGYTF
TRBV3-1/TRBV3-2	NA	TRBD2	TRBJ2-1	TGTGCCAGCAGCCAAGCCGGGACTAGCGGGACAAGCTCCTACAATGAGCAGTTCTTC	CASSQAGTSGTSSYNEQFF
TRBV5-3	NA	NA	TRBJ1-1	TGTGCCAGAAGCTTGGGGGCCTCGAACACTGAAGCTTTCTTT	CARSLGASNTEAFF